This passage covers 28 T cell receptor beta chains from one sample sequenced in a study of cytomegalovirus exposure and HLA in healthy donors. The PCR had 60 Vbeta and 13 Jbeta primers. Libraries were prepared by immunoSEQ multiplex PCR; TCRdb keeps only in-frame clonotypes and omits some of them. In the table there are 150,000 to 200,000 clones, more than 65% of which are singletons. The sequenced sample was PBMCs. The receptor set was obtained from a woman in her twenties or thirties in good health and CMV-seronegative.

V is TRBV5-6 and J is TRBJ1-3; unclear D gene. V lost 1 base and J lost 3, with 8 bases in between. The CDR3 totals 14 residues. Germline CDR1 SGHDT, CDR2 YYEEEE. Here the CDR3 reads CASSLTDYGNTIYF. DNA of the CDR3: TGTGCCAGCAGCTTGACGGACTATGGAAACACCATATATTTT.

The chain has TRBV19 and TRBJ1-5; 10 nucleotides agree with TRBD1. This CDR3 spans 15 amino acids. Unmatched junction bases numbered 4, after V lost 5 bases and J lost 3 bases. The germline V gene encodes CDR1 LNHDA and CDR2 SQIVND (reference sequence). CDR3 sequence (DNA): TGTGCCAGTAGTGGGGACAGGGGTTACAATCAGCCCCAGCATTTT. Protein sequence: CASSGDRGYNQPQHF.

This clone was counted a few times. The CDR3 DNA follows: TGTGCCAGCAGCTCCATAGTGGTCTATTCACCCCTCCACTTT. Translation gives CASSSIVVYSPLHF. The chain links TRBV5-6 to TRBJ1-6, with D uncertain. Germline V gene data show CDR1 as SGHDT and CDR2 as YYEEEE. The CDR3 contains 14 residues. The V and J ends lost 3 bases and 8 bases respectively, with 12 bases between them.

J is TRBJ2-3 and V is TRBV5-4; the match to TRBD1 covers 9 bases. The germline CDR1 and CDR2 sequences are SGHNT and YYREEE (reference sequence). The CDR3 covers 15 residues. V lost 4 bases and J lost 7; bases outside the gene matches: 10. CDR3 amino acids: CASSGTGTIGNTQYF. CDR3 coding DNA: TGTGCCAGCAGCGGGACAGGGACTATCGGAAATACGCAGTATTTT. Full variable domain (outside the CDR3, taken from reference TRBV5-4 and TRBJ2-3): ETGVTQSPTHLIKTRGQQVTLRCSSQSGHNTVSWYQQALGQGPQFIFQYYREEENGRGNFPPRFSGLQFPNYSSELNVNALELDDSALYLCASSGTGTIGNTQYFGPGTRLTVL.

The chain joins TRBV28 to TRBJ2-2; 7 nucleotides line up with TRBD1. The CDR3 is 18 amino acids. Germline V gene data show CDR1 as MDHEN and CDR2 as SYDVKM. The ends lost 5 bases at V and 5 bases at J; junction bases unmatched: 17. CDR3 sequence (DNA): TGTGCCAGCAGTGTCCGGGACAGTTTGCTTCTACGTACCGGGGAGCTGTTTTTT. It codes for CASSVRDSLLLRTGELFF.

The V gene is TRBV7-9, the J gene TRBJ1-2; D unclear. Deletions cut 6 bases from V and 12 bases from J, with 17 bases between. Germline CDR1 SEHNR, CDR2 FQNEAQ (reference sequence). The CDR3 totals 12 residues. CDR3 amino acids: CASSPSVIHDTF. For the CDR3, the DNA is TGTGCCAGCAGTCCCTCAGTGATCCACGACACCTTC. Combining the CDR3 with reference TRBV7-9 and TRBJ1-2 gives the whole variable domain DTGVSQNPRHKITKRGQNVTFRCDPISEHNRLYWYRQTLGQGPEFLTYFQNEAQLEKSRLLSDRFSAERPKGSFSTLEIQRTEQGDSAMYLCASSPSVIHDTFGSGTRLTVV.

This clone was seen more than once but under ten times. V usage is TRBV7-3 and J usage is TRBJ2-5; D possibly corresponds to TRBD1 (6 bases). Germline values: CDR1 SGHTA, CDR2 FQGTGA. The CDR3 loop spans 13 amino acids. V lost 5 bases, J lost 3 bases, and 10 bases lay in between. The CDR3 coding sequence is TGTGCCAGCAGCGGGGGCCTGGAAGAGACCCAGTACTTC. Translation: CASSGGLEETQYF. Looking up the rest from reference TRBV7-3 and TRBJ2-5 gives the full variable domain: GAGVSQTPSNKVTEKGKYVELRCDPISGHTALYWYRQSLGQGPEFLIYFQGTGAADDSGLPNDRFFAVRPEGSVSTLKIQRTERGDSAVYLCASSGGLEETQYFGPGTRLLVL.

The gene calls are TRBV2 and TRBJ1-1; D is unresolved. Trimming pared 2 bases from V and 1 base from J, leaving 8 bases between. Germline CDR1 and CDR2: SNHLY and FYNNEI. The CDR3 has 14 residues. CDR3 sequence: CASSENRQNTEAFF. The DNA of the CDR3 is TGTGCCAGCAGTGAAAACAGACAGAACACTGAAGCTTTCTTT.

The V and J genes are TRBV27 and TRBJ2-5; no reliable D call. Germline CDR1 is MNHEY and CDR2 is SMNVEV (reference sequence). The V end was cut by 0 bases, the J end by 0 bases, with 11 bases between. The CDR3 extends over 16 amino acids. The CDR3 bases are TGTGCCAGCAGTTTATCGCTGGTAAGCCACCAAGAGACCCAGTACTTC. The encoded protein is CASSLSLVSHQETQYF.

This chain uses TRBV30 with TRBJ2-2; 7 nucleotides match TRBD1. V gave up 3 bases and J gave up 3 bases; unmatched junction bases: 4. The germline V gene has CDR1 GTSNPN and CDR2 SVGIG (reference sequence). The CDR3 has 14 residues. The CDR3 region has the DNA TGTGCCTGGAGGACAGGGTGGTACACCGGGGAGCTGTTTTTT. This encodes CAWRTGWYTGELFF.

This clone was observed a single time. The chain has TRBV7-9 and TRBJ2-7, with 10 nucleotides matching TRBD1. This CDR3 has 17 residues. Per germline, CDR1 SEHNR and CDR2 FQNEAQ (reference sequence). After removal of 1 base from V and 6 bases from J, the junction contained 12 bases not matched to a gene. The CDR3 is CASSLVGQGSLEGEQYF. In DNA form, the CDR3 reads TGTGCCAGCAGCTTAGTGGGACAGGGGTCCTTGGAAGGCGAGCAGTACTTC. Full variable domain (rest looked up from reference TRBV7-9 and TRBJ2-7): DTGVSQNPRHKITKRGQNVTFRCDPISEHNRLYWYRQTLGQGPEFLTYFQNEAQLEKSRLLSDRFSAERPKGSFSTLEIQRTEQGDSAMYLCASSLVGQGSLEGEQYFGPGTRLTVT.

The CDR3 DNA sequence: TGTGCCAGCAGTGAATACCCCCTGCGGCCCACTACTACTACTAACGAGCAGTACTTC. Its protein is CASSEYPLRPTTTTNEQYF. The rearrangement joins TRBV6-1 to TRBJ2-7; no clear D. V was clipped by 2 bases and J by 5 bases, with 28 bases between them. The CDR3 runs to 19 residues. Per germline, CDR1 MNHNS and CDR2 SASEGT.

The chain couples TRBV5-1 to TRBJ2-1, with D unresolved. The CDR3 has 14 residues. The V gene's germline CDR1 is SGHRS and CDR2 YFSETQ. V lost 1 base and J 4 bases, leaving 9 bases between the germline ends. The CDR3 region is CASSLWLAYNEQFF. CDR3 bases: TGCGCCAGCAGCTTGTGGCTGGCATACAATGAGCAGTTCTTC. Filled out from reference TRBV5-1 and TRBJ2-1, the complete variable domain reads KAGVTQTPRYLIKTRGQQVTLSCSPISGHRSVSWYQQTPGQGLQFLFEYFSETQRNKGNFPGRFSGRQFSNSRSEMNVSTLELGDSALYLCASSLWLAYNEQFFGPGTRLTVL.

Only a few counts were recorded for this clone. The chain carries TRBV5-6 and TRBJ2-5; tentative D call: TRBD1 (6 bases). Gene TRBJ2-7 matches the end of the DNA better, so the J call may be wrong. CDR3 size: 15 residues. CDR1 is SGHDT and CDR2 is YYEEEE in the germline V gene. DNA for the CDR3: TGTGCCAGCAGCAGCCTGGACAGCCCACTTTACGAGCAGTACTTC. Protein product: CASSSLDSPLYEQYF.

The chain employs TRBV27 and TRBJ2-1; possible D gene TRBD1, 5 bases. V was shortened by 2 bases and J by 7 bases, with 12 bases between the two germline ends. Germline CDR1 reads MNHEY; CDR2 reads SMNVEV (reference sequence). CDR3 size: 14 residues. The CDR3 spells CASSLNRGGNEQFF. The CDR3 nucleotides read TGTGCCAGCAGTTTAAATAGGGGTGGGAATGAGCAGTTCTTC.

V usage is TRBV29-1 and J usage is TRBJ1-6; TRBD1 is a possible D gene (5 bases). The germline V gene has CDR1 SQVTM and CDR2 ANQGSEA. The V end lost 3 bases, the J end lost 1 base, and 22 bases lay between the germline ends. The CDR3 has 19 residues. As DNA, the CDR3 is TGCAGCGTTGACGCCCCTTTCCGACAGTTGGGTTCCTATAATTCACCCCTCCACTTT. Protein sequence: CSVDAPFRQLGSYNSPLHF.

The CDR3 sequence is CASSLGQGLSGNTIYF. The CDR3 region has the DNA TGCGCCAGCAGCTTGGGACAGGGACTCTCTGGAAACACCATATATTTT. The chain is built from TRBV5-1 and TRBJ1-3; 7 bases map to TRBD1. With 0 bases clipped from V and 0 bases from J, the junction kept 3 bases outside the gene matches. This CDR3 spans 16 amino acids. CDR1 is SGHRS, CDR2 YFSETQ, per germline.

The chain carries TRBV28 and TRBJ1-2; the match to TRBD1 covers 7 bases. The CDR3 runs 12 residues. V trimming: 8 bases; J trimming: 0 bases; junction bases outside the gene matches: 0. Per germline, CDR1 MDHEN and CDR2 SYDVKM. The CDR3 loop is CASGQANYGYTF. The DNA for the CDR3 is TGTGCCAGCGGACAGGCTAACTATGGCTACACCTTC.

The rearrangement links TRBV28 to TRBJ2-1; D perhaps matches TRBD2 (6 bases). V was shortened by 6 bases and J by 6 bases, with 18 bases between the two germline ends. In germline, CDR1 is MDHEN, CDR2 SYDVKM. There are 15 residues in the CDR3. CDR3 in DNA: TGTGCCAGCAGCCAGACGAGGGCGGGGCGCAATGAGCAGTTCTTC. Its protein product is CASSQTRAGRNEQFF.

The chain couples TRBV5-1 to TRBJ1-2; 8 nucleotides line up with TRBD1. Germline CDR1 is SGHRS and CDR2 is YFSETQ. This CDR3 region has 15 residues. V lost 4 bases to trimming and J lost 4 bases; unmatched junction nucleotides: 9. The CDR3 DNA reads as TGCGCCAGCAGCCCGGGACAGGAGATTTCCTATGGCTACACCTTC. Residues: CASSPGQEISYGYTF.

J is TRBJ2-3 and V is TRBV6-6; 9 bases match TRBD2. Germline-derived CDR1 and CDR2 are MNHNY and SVGAGI (reference sequence). The V and J ends lost 7 bases and 2 bases, in that order; junction bases with no gene match: 7. The CDR3 covers 15 residues. The CDR3 nucleotides are TGTGCCAGCACCCGGCGGGGGGGGGACACAGATACGCAGTATTTT. It is translated as CASTRRGGDTDTQYF.

The genes are TRBV19 and TRBJ1-2; TRBD1 is a possible D gene (6 bases). This CDR3 contains 16 residues. Germline values: CDR1 LNHDA, CDR2 SQIVND (reference sequence). The V gene lost 5 bases and the J gene lost 3 bases, with 19 bases spanning the gap. CDR3 in amino acids: CASSPFGGRVDYGYTF. CDR3 DNA: TGTGCCAGTAGTCCCTTCGGGGGGCGCGTGGACTATGGCTACACCTTC.

V and J are TRBV6-6 and TRBJ2-3, with D possibly TRBD2 on 6 matching bases. Germline-derived CDR1 and CDR2 are MNHNY and SVGAGI (reference sequence). The CDR3 sequence is 14 residues long. Trimming took off 4 bases at V and 4 bases at J, with 12 bases between the two ends. The DNA of the CDR3 is TGTGCCAGCAGTTGGCGGGATGGCGCAGATACGCAGTATTTT. Translation gives CASSWRDGADTQYF.

This chain joins TRBV6-6 and TRBJ1-6; tentative D call: TRBD1 (6 bases). V lost 0 bases and J 10 bases, leaving 16 bases between the germline ends. The V gene's germline CDR1 is MNHNY and CDR2 SVGAGI (reference sequence). The CDR3 is made up of 16 amino acids. The CDR3 coding sequence is TGTGCCAGCAGTTACTCCTCTGGGGGCTCGGGGTCACCCCTCCACTTT. Encoded protein: CASSYSSGGSGSPLHF.

J is TRBJ2-7 and V is TRBV7-2, with no clear D. V was clipped by 6 bases and J by 2 bases, with 11 bases between them. The V gene's germline CDR1 is SGHTA and CDR2 FQGNSA. The CDR3 length is 13 residues. This chain's CDR3 is CASSPTATYEQYF. CDR3 nucleotide sequence: TGTGCCAGCAGTCCCACTGCTACCTACGAGCAGTACTTC.

The chain is built from TRBV6-4 and TRBJ2-1, with D unresolved. The germline V and J ends were trimmed by 5 bases and 0 bases, with 11 bases remaining between them. The CDR3 is 15 residues long. Germline CDR1 is MRHNA and CDR2 is SNTAGT. The CDR3 protein is CASSSRASSYNEQFF. In DNA form, the CDR3 reads TGTGCCAGCAGTTCCAGAGCGAGCTCCTACAATGAGCAGTTCTTC.

V gene TRBV19 combines with J gene TRBJ2-7; 7 nucleotides agree with TRBD2. Trimming cost V 1 base and J 1 base; bases outside gene matches: 7. CDR1 and CDR2 from the germline V gene are LNHDA and SQIVND (reference sequence). This CDR3 comprises 16 residues. The CDR3 reads CASSIVGTSESYEQYF. Here the CDR3 DNA reads TGTGCCAGTAGTATAGTAGGAACTAGCGAGTCCTACGAGCAGTACTTC.

The chain couples TRBV6-5 to TRBJ1-2; the D gene is possibly TRBD1 (5 bases). Trimming removed 11 bases from V and 4 bases from J, with 11 bases in between. The CDR3 contains 11 residues. The germline gives CDR1 MNHEY, CDR2 SVGAGI. The CDR3 sequence is CACSGGYGYTF. CDR3 DNA: TGTGCCTGCTCGGGGGGCTATGGCTACACCTTC.